This T cell receptor (beta chain) originates from a study of CD8 T cells in ankylosing spondylitis (dated by TCRdb to 2015 to 2018). For the study in its entirety: To find TCR variants linked to disease, the study profiled T cell receptor beta repertoires in ankylosing spondylitis patients and healthy donors. The whole study cohort included 108 healthy donors and 20 to 25 ankylosing spondylitis patients. Samples of peripheral blood were taken, and for ankylosing spondylitis patients, synovial fluid was collected as well. Study-wide findings and limitations: The disease-linked clones were reported as significantly enriched in matched synovial fluid samples from ankylosing spondylitis patients. A TCR beta motif of 7 or 8 highly homologous amino acid variants appeared characteristic of blood from ankylosing spondylitis patients. The disease-linked clones showed a CD8+ phenotype and occurred at relatively low frequencies in peripheral blood. Some of the motif variants had been reported before in the synovial fluid and blood of reactive arthritis patients, a finding that suggests common disease-initiation mechanisms.

This clonotype was seen many times. Its antigen is not yet known. Base qualities are not at hand, and no much larger clone is one base apart. CDR1 is given as SGHRS and CDR2 as YFSETQ, both from the germline V gene. The CDR3 starts with the cysteine, ends with the phenylalanine, and has 15 residues. The read is trimmed to its CDR3 DNA, 45 bases read in frame from base 1. At the junction V is shortened by 7 bases and J by 6 bases; bases outside the gene matches: 13. The sequencer listed for this sample is Illumina HiSeq 2500. Quantitative 5'-RACE with molecular barcodes was the method used to prepare the TCR beta libraries. The paper's processing steps were these. To identify disease-linked TCR variants, a new computational method was used, one built on a probabilistic model of VDJ rearrangement. TCRdb reprocessing: public reads trimmed at Q25 with fastp, clones called with MiXCR, in-frame beta chains kept. Entries are consolidated by CDR3 protein sequence, retaining the most common genes and DNA. TCRdb, rather than the study authors, made the V and J calls. The sample contains 36,000 or so distinct CDR3 sequences, about 6% of them found a single time. The ten most abundant clones make up roughly 12% of the sample.

Sequencing was performed on blood, either unsorted or a sorted T cell fraction (not recorded which). Recombination connected TRBV5-1 to TRBJ2-3; 8 central nucleotides agree with TRBD2. This clonotype originated in a male donor with ankylosing spondylitis or in good health (not recorded which). The bases are TGCGCCAGCTGCCCTTTAAGCGGGAGTACTGATACGCAGTATTTT. It translates to CASCPLSGSTDTQYF.